The text below deals with one T cell receptor beta chain. The data were taken from a study of CD8 T cells in Susac syndrome. Each multiple sclerosis control was a treatment-naive patient with relapsing-remitting disease that was either stable or active. TEMRA cells were FACS-enriched and CD8+ and CD4+ T cells negatively isolated. It was with random hexamers that roughly 0.5 to 1 ug RNA was reverse transcribed. Amplification of the TCR beta CDR3 was carried out by immunoSEQ multiplex PCR, which spanned a total of 54 Vbeta and 13 Jbeta segments. TCRdb used MiXCR to reprocess the immunoSEQ multiplex PCR reads, holding one entry per CDR3 protein. The sample includes 250,000 to 350,000 distinct CDR3 sequences, 70% to 90% seen only once; the top ten take approximately 0.11%. Sequenced input: CD8+ T cells from PBMCs. The clonotype comes from a human donor with multiple sclerosis.

The CDR3 loop reads CASSGQLNTEAFF. The CDR3 coding sequence is TGTGCCAGCTCCGGACAGTTGAACACTGAAGCTTTCTTT. The chain joins TRBV28 to TRBJ1-1; possible D gene TRBD1, 6 bases. Germline V gives CDR1 MDHEN, CDR2 SYDVKM. V lost 8 bases and J 0 bases, leaving 10 bases between the germline ends. The CDR3 contains 13 residues.